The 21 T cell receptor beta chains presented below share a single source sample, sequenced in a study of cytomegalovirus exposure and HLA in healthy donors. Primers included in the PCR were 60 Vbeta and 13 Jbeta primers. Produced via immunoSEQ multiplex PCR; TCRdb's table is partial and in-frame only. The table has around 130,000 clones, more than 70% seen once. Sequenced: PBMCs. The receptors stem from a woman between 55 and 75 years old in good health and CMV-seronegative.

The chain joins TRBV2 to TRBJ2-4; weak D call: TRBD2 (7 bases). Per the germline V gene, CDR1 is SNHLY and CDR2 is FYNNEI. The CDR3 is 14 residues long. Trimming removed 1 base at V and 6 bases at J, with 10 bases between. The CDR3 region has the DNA TGTGCCAGCAGTGAAGATCGGGGGGCAAACATTCAGTACTTC. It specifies CASSEDRGANIQYF. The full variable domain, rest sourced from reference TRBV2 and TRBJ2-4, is EPEVTQTPSHQVTQMGQEVILRCVPISNHLYFYWYRQILGQKVEFLVSFYNNEISEKSEIFDDQFSVERPDGSNFTLKIRSTKLEDSAMYFCASSEDRGANIQYFGAGTRLSVL.

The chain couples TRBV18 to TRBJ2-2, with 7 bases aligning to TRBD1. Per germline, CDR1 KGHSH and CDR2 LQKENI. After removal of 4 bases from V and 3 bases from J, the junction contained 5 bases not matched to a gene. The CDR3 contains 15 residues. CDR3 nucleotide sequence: TGTGCCAGCTCACTGCGACAGGGCTACACCGGGGAGCTGTTTTTT. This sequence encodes CASSLRQGYTGELFF.

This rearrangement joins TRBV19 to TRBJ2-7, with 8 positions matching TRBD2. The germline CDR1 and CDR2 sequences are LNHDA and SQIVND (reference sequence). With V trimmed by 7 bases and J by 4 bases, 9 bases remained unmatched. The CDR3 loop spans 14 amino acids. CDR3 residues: CASKNELADYEQYF. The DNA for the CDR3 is TGTGCCAGTAAGAACGAACTAGCGGATTACGAGCAGTACTTC.

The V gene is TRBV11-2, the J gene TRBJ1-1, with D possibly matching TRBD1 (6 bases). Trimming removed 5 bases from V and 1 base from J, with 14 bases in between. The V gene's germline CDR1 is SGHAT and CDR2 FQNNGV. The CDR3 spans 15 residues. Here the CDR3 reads CASSRYRVRNTEAFF. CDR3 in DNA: TGTGCCAGCAGCAGATACAGGGTTCGGAACACTGAAGCTTTCTTT. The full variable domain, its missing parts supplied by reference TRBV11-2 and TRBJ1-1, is EAGVAQSPRYKIIEKRQSVAFWCNPISGHATLYWYQQILGQGPKLLIQFQNNGVVDDSQLPKDRFSAERLKGVDSTLKIQPAKLEDSAVYLCASSRYRVRNTEAFFGQGTRLTVV.

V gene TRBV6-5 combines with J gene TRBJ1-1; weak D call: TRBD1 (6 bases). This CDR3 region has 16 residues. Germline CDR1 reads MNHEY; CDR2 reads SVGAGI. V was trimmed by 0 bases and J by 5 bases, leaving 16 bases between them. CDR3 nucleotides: TGTGCCAGCAGTTACTCGAACCAGGGGCTGTGGACTGAAGCTTTCTTT. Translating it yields CASSYSNQGLWTEAFF.

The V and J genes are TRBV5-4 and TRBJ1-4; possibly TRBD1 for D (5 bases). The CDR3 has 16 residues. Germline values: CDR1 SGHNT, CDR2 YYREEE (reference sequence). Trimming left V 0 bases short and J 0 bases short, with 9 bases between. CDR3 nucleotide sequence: TGTGCCAGCAGCTTGGGTGGGGCTGCAACTAATGAAAAACTGTTTTTT. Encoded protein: CASSLGGAATNEKLFF.

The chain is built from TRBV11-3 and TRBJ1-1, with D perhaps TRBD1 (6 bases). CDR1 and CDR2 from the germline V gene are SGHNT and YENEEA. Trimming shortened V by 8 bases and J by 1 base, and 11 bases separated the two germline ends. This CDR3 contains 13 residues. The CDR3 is CASAGGGNTEAFF. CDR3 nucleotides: TGTGCCAGCGCGGGAGGGGGGAACACTGAAGCTTTCTTT.

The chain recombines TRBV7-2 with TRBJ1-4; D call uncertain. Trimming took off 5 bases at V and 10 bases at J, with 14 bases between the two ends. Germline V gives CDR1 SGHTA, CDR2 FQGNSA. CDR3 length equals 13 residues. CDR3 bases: TGTGCCAGCAGCGCTCTAATGAGAGGAAAACTGTTTTTT. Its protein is CASSALMRGKLFF.

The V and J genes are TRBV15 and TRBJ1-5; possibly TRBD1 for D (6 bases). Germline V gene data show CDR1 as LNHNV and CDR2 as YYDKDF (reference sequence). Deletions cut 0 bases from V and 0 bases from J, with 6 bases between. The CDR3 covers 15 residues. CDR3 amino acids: CATSREGASNQPQHF. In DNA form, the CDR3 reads TGTGCCACCAGCAGAGAGGGGGCTAGCAATCAGCCCCAGCATTTT.

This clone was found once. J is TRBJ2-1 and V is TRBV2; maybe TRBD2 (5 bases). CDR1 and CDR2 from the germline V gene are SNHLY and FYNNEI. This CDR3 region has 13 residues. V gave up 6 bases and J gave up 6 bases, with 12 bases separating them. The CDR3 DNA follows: TGTGCCAGCAGGCCGACTACCTCCAATGAGCAGTTCTTC. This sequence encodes CASRPTTSNEQFF.

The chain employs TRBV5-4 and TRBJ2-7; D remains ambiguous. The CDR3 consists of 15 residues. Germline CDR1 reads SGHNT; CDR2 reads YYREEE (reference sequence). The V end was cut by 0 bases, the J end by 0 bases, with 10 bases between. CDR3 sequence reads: CASSLETQASYEQYF. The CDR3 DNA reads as TGTGCCAGCAGCTTGGAGACGCAGGCCTCCTACGAGCAGTACTTC.

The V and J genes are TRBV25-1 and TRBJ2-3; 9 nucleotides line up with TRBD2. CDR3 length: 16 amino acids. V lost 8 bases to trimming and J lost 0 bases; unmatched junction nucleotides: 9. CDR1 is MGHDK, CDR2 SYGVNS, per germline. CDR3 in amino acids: CASRKSGGISTDTQYF. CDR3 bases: TGTGCCAGCCGAAAAAGCGGGGGGATTAGCACAGATACGCAGTATTTT.

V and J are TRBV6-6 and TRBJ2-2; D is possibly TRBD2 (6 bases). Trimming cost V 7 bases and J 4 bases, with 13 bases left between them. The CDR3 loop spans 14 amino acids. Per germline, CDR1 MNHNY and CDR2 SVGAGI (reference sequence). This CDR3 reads CASTPTSSTGELFF. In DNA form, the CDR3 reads TGTGCCAGCACCCCTACTAGCTCCACCGGGGAGCTGTTTTTT.

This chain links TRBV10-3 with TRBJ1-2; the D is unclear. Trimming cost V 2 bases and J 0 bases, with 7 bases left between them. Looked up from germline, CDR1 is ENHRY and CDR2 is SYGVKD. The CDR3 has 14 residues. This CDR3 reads CAISEEVSNYGYTF. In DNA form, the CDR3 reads TGTGCCATCAGTGAGGAGGTGTCTAACTATGGCTACACCTTC.

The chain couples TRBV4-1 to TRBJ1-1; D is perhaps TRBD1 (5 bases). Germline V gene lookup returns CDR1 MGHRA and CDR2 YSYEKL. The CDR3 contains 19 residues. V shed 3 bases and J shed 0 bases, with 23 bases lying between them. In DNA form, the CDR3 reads TGCGCCAGCAGCCAGCTTCGGACACGCGCGGCTGGGATGAACACTGAAGCTTTCTTT. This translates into CASSQLRTRAAGMNTEAFF.

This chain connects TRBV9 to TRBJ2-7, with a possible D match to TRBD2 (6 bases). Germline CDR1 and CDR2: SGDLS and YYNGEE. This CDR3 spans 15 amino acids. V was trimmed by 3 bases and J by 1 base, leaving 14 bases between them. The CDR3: CASSGGTGRSYEQYF. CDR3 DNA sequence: TGTGCCAGCAGCGGGGGGACGGGGAGGTCCTACGAGCAGTACTTC.

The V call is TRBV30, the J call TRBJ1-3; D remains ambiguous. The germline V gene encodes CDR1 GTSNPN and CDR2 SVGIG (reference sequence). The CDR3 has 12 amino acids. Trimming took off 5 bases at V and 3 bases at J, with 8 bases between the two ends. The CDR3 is CAWAHLGNTIYF. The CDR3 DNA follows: TGTGCCTGGGCACATCTTGGAAACACCATATATTTT.

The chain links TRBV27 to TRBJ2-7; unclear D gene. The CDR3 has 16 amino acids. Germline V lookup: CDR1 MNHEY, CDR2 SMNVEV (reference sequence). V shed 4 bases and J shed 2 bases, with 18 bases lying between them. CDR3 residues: CASSSRRPRSTYEQYF. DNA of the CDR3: TGTGCCAGCAGTTCTAGACGGCCGCGGAGCACCTACGAGCAGTACTTC.

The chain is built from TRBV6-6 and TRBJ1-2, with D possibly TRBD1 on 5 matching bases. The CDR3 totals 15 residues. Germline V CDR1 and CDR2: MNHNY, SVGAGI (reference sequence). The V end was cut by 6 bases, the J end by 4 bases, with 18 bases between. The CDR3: CASSATSGQLYGYTF. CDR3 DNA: TGTGCCAGCAGCGCGACCTCAGGGCAGCTCTATGGCTACACCTTC.

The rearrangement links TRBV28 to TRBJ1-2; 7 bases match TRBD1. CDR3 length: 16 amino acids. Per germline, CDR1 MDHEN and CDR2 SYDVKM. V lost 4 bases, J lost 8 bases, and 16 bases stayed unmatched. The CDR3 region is CASSWADRAGSWGYTF. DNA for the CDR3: TGTGCCAGCAGTTGGGCAGACAGGGCGGGGTCTTGGGGCTACACCTTC.

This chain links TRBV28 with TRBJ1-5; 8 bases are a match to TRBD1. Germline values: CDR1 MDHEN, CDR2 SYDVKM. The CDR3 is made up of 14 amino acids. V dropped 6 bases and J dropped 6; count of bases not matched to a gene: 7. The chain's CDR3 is CASRTLQGVQPQHF. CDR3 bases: TGTGCCAGCAGGACCCTACAGGGGGTTCAGCCCCAGCATTTT.